These 20 T cell receptor beta chains came from one sample sequenced in a study of human CD8 memory T cell subsets. UMI-labeled 5' RACE was used, and it produced the TCR beta libraries. TCRdb reprocessed the 5' RACE reads and reports one entry per CDR3 protein, with no DNA. The listing records fewer than 20,000 distinct CDR3 sequences. Sequenced: CD8+ T cells from PBMCs. The receptors derive from a human donor in good health.

The chain couples TRBV12-3 or TRBV12-4 to TRBJ1-2; TCRdb selects TRBD1, and the lack of DNA leaves this call unchecked. The CDR3 sequence is 15 residues long. The CDR3 loop is CASSLITGDNYGYTF.

The chain couples TRBV28 to TRBJ2-7; TCRdb's D gene call, TRBD2, goes unchecked for lack of DNA. The CDR3 is 14 residues long. CDR1 MDHEN and CDR2 SYDVKM come from the germline V gene. The CDR3 is CASRMEDSSYEQYF.

The V call is TRBV27, the J call TRBJ2-1; absent DNA, TCRdb's TRBD1 call cannot be checked. The germline CDR1 and CDR2 sequences are MNHEY and SMNVEV (reference sequence). The length of the CDR3 is 16 residues. Here the CDR3 reads CASEAGTTSSYNEQFF.

The CDR3 reads CASSLRGAGETQYF. V and J are TRBV12-3 or TRBV12-4 and TRBJ2-5; TCRdb's D call, TRBD1, is unchecked because there is no DNA. The CDR3 length is 14 residues.

The V gene is TRBV29-1, the J gene TRBJ2-7; no DNA is available, so the TRBD1 call from TCRdb remains unchecked. Germline V gene data show CDR1 as SQVTM and CDR2 as ANQGSEA. This CDR3 has 14 residues. This CDR3 reads CSVEYKGQGDEQYF.

V and J are TRBV10-2 and TRBJ2-7; TCRdb's D call, TRBD1, is unchecked because there is no DNA. The CDR3 has 14 residues. Germline values: CDR1 WSHSY, CDR2 SAAADI. CDR3 sequence reads: CASSPQGNLYEQYF.

The CDR3 region is CASIGEDTEAFF. The rearrangement links TRBV19 to TRBJ1-1. The CDR3 spans 12 residues. Germline CDR1 reads LNHDA; CDR2 reads SQIVND (reference sequence). Full variable domain (missing parts from reference TRBV19 and TRBJ1-1): DGGITQSPKYLFRKEGQNVTLSCEQNLNHDAMYWYRQDPGQGLRLIYYSQIVNDFQKGDIAEGYSVSREKKESFPLTVTSAQKNPTAFYLCASIGEDTEAFFGQGTRLTVV.

The chain carries TRBV6-2 or TRBV6-3 and TRBJ2-2; TCRdb's D call of TRBD1 is untestable without DNA. CDR1 MNHEY and CDR2 SVGEGT come from the germline V gene. The CDR3 has 14 residues. CDR3 amino acids: CASSPRGLTGELFF.

In terms of frequency, this clonotype is medium-sized. The CDR3 region is CSEIRLGQETQYF. The J gene is TRBJ2-5, the V gene TRBV20-1. The CDR3 extends over 13 amino acids. CDR1 is DFQATT, CDR2 SNEGSKA, per germline (reference sequence).

The V and J genes are TRBV28 and TRBJ1-1; TCRdb calls TRBD1, which cannot be checked without DNA. This CDR3 spans 13 amino acids. Germline V CDR1 and CDR2: MDHEN, SYDVKM. CDR3 sequence reads: CASSPPMNTEAFF.

The rearrangement links TRBV20-1 to TRBJ2-2; TCRdb gives TRBD1 as the D gene, but with no DNA this cannot be confirmed. The germline V gene has CDR1 DFQATT and CDR2 SNEGSKA (reference sequence). The CDR3 extends over 15 amino acids. The chain's CDR3 is CSALGQETYTGELFF.

This chain uses TRBV7-6 with TRBJ2-1; TCRdb picks TRBD2, but there is no DNA to check that call. Looked up from germline, CDR1 is SGHVS and CDR2 is FNYEAQ. This CDR3 spans 15 amino acids. CDR3 sequence: CASSETSGGAWEQFF.

This chain links TRBV14 with TRBJ2-7; as DNA is missing, the TRBD2 call by TCRdb cannot be tested. Germline loops: CDR1 SGHDN, CDR2 FVKESK. This CDR3 comprises 14 residues. CDR3 residues: CASSQDRTSGEQYF. Looking up the rest from reference TRBV14 and TRBJ2-7 gives the full variable domain: EAGVTQFPSHSVIEKGQTVTLRCDPISGHDNLYWYRRVMGKEIKFLLHFVKESKQDESGMPNNRFLAERTGGTYSTLKVQPAELEDSGVYFCASSQDRTSGEQYFGPGTRLTVT.

This clonotype counts as medium-sized (0.01 to 0.1%) by frequency. V usage is TRBV5-1 and J usage is TRBJ1-2; without DNA, the TCRdb call of TRBD1 cannot be checked. Germline V CDR1 and CDR2: SGHRS, YFSETQ. The CDR3 has 15 residues. The CDR3 loop is CASSPGQGAWYGYTF.

V and J are TRBV7-9 and TRBJ2-1; TCRdb reports TRBD1, a call that lacks DNA to check it against. From germline, CDR1 is SEHNR and CDR2 FQNEAQ (reference sequence). The CDR3 is made up of 16 amino acids. This CDR3 reads CASNRDRGPFPYEQFF.

V and J are TRBV4-2 and TRBJ1-2; TCRdb selects TRBD1, and the lack of DNA leaves this call unchecked. Germline CDR1 LGHNA, CDR2 YNFKEQ. The CDR3 is made up of 16 amino acids. The CDR3 is CASSQDEGGVNYGYTF.

CDR3 in amino acids: CASSDPLLAEPYNEQFF. This rearrangement joins TRBV6-2 or TRBV6-3 to TRBJ2-1; the D gene TCRdb calls, TRBD2, cannot be checked with no DNA. The CDR3 spans 17 residues. Germline V gene sequence: CDR1 MNHEY, CDR2 SVGEGT.

The chain combines TRBV28 with TRBJ2-7; the D gene TCRdb calls, TRBD1, cannot be checked with no DNA. This CDR3 is 14 amino acids long. Germline CDR1 is MDHEN and CDR2 is SYDVKM. Here the CDR3 reads CASSFPGQGEGQYF.

CDR3 sequence: CAISEERIDNGYTF. The genes are TRBV10-3 and TRBJ1-2. Germline V gene sequence: CDR1 ENHRY, CDR2 SYGVKD. The CDR3 extends over 14 amino acids.

This chain joins TRBV9 and TRBJ1-1. CDR1 is SGDLS, CDR2 YYNGEE, per germline. This CDR3 spans 14 amino acids. The chain's CDR3 is CASSVGAGTTEAFF.